Shown below are 25 T cell receptor beta chains from a single sample sequenced in a study of T cell clonotyping in hematopoietic cell transplantation. Time point given: recipient sample about 28 days before transplant, after cytoreduction. This table comes from immunoSEQ multiplex PCR, and its TCRdb copy is limited to in-frame clones, with some not included. This table has around 5,600 clones, approximately 81% appearing once. The source material was peripheral blood mononuclear cells, sampled before stem cell transplant. These receptor sequences come from a man in his fifties or sixties with acute myeloid leukemia. Some clones in this sample may be carry-over from other donors' samples.

The chain links TRBV2 to TRBJ1-4, with TRBD1 matching 7 bases. The CDR3 runs to 14 residues. Germline loops: CDR1 SNHLY, CDR2 FYNNEI. V shed 3 bases and J 5 bases; nucleotides not matched to a gene: 3. CDR3 DNA: TGTGCCAGCAGTGACAACAGGGGAAATGAAAAACTGTTTTTT. Protein: CASSDNRGNEKLFF.

The gene calls are TRBV6-5 and TRBJ1-4, with 7 bases fitting TRBD1. V was pared by 5 bases and J by 7 bases, with 4 bases of the junction left unmatched. The CDR3 loop spans 13 amino acids. The germline CDR1 and CDR2 sequences are MNHEY and SVGAGI. The DNA of the CDR3 is TGTGCCAGCAGTCCTAACAGGGGTGAAAAACTGTTTTTT. Amino acids: CASSPNRGEKLFF.

The chain has TRBV28 and TRBJ1-2; D is ambiguous. V was clipped by 2 bases and J by 5 bases, with 24 bases between them. Germline-derived CDR1 and CDR2 are MDHEN and SYDVKM. The CDR3 is 18 amino acids. In DNA, the CDR3 is TGTGCCAGCAGTTTAGGGCCCCTTATAAAGGTCCCAAATTATGGCTACACCTTC. Protein: CASSLGPLIKVPNYGYTF.

The J gene is TRBJ1-2, the V gene TRBV19; 10 bases fit TRBD1. Germline V gene data show CDR1 as LNHDA and CDR2 as SQIVND (reference sequence). V trimming: 5 bases; J trimming: 6 bases; junction bases outside the gene matches: 9. The CDR3 consists of 15 residues. The CDR3 here is CASSGPGQGRNGYTF. CDR3 nucleotide sequence: TGTGCCAGTAGTGGACCGGGACAGGGGCGAAATGGCTACACCTTC.

This clone was counted a few times. The chain uses TRBV18 and TRBJ2-1; perhaps TRBD1 as D (5 bases). This CDR3 comprises 15 residues. Germline CDR1 is KGHSH and CDR2 is LQKENI. V was trimmed by 5 bases and J by 2 bases, leaving 13 bases between them. In DNA form, the CDR3 reads TGTGCCAGCTCATATGGACAAGGGCCCTACAATGAGCAGTTCTTC. This translates into CASSYGQGPYNEQFF.

In DNA form, the CDR3 reads TGTGCCAGCAGTGACCCCAGGGTGGGCGGAAGCTCCTACAATGAGCAGTTCTTC. Protein: CASSDPRVGGSSYNEQFF. J is TRBJ2-1 and V is TRBV25-1, with TRBD1 as a possible D gene (5 bases). Germline CDR1 reads MGHDK; CDR2 reads SYGVNS. The V end was cut by 3 bases, the J end by 0 bases, with 18 bases between. The CDR3 consists of 18 residues.

The V and J genes are TRBV28 and TRBJ2-5; perhaps TRBD2 as D (6 bases). Germline CDR1 reads MDHEN; CDR2 reads SYDVKM. Trimming stripped 10 bases from V and 5 bases from J, with 14 bases between. This CDR3 comprises 12 residues. CDR3 nucleotide sequence: TGTGCCACCGACGCGGGATGGGAGACCCAGTACTTC. Translation gives CATDAGWETQYF.

The chain recombines TRBV30 with TRBJ2-5; D gene ambiguous. This CDR3 region has 15 residues. Trimming removed 3 bases at V and 9 bases at J, with 23 bases between. The germline V gene has CDR1 GTSNPN and CDR2 SVGIG (reference sequence). The CDR3 sequence is CAWRSRAIFRSAQYF. The CDR3 DNA reads as TGTGCCTGGAGGTCTAGGGCAATTTTTAGATCGGCCCAGTACTTC. Looking up the rest from reference TRBV30 and TRBJ2-5 gives the full variable domain: SQTIHQWPATLVQPVGSPLSLECTVEGTSNPNLYWYRQAAGRGLQLLFYSVGIGQISSEVPQNLSASRPQDRQFILSSKKLLLSDSGFYLCAWRSRAIFRSAQYFGPGTRLLVL.

This sequence joins TRBV19 and TRBJ2-1; D is unresolved. The CDR3 covers 19 residues. With 1 base removed from V and 0 bases from J, the gap between germline ends came to 19 bases. From germline, CDR1 is LNHDA and CDR2 SQIVND (reference sequence). The DNA of the CDR3 is TGTGCCAGTAGTATAGGGGTACAGAAAGGCCTAAGCTCCTACAATGAGCAGTTCTTC. It yields the protein CASSIGVQKGLSSYNEQFF.

The chain links TRBV5-1 to TRBJ2-1, with D tentatively TRBD1 (6 bases). Germline V gene sequence: CDR1 SGHRS, CDR2 YFSETQ. V lost 0 bases to trimming and J lost 4 bases, with 8 bases between them. This CDR3 spans 14 amino acids. CDR3 DNA sequence: TGCGCCAGCAGCTTGGCTACAGGGTACAATGAGCAGTTCTTC. Translated: CASSLATGYNEQFF.

This clone was counted between two and nine times. The chain uses TRBV7-6 and TRBJ1-5; 8 nucleotides line up with TRBD1. Losses at the gene ends were 3 bases for V and 8 bases for J; bases not matched to a gene: 6. The CDR3 is 14 amino acids. CDR1 is SGHVS, CDR2 FNYEAQ, per germline. The CDR3 spells CASSFSGGAEPQHF. CDR3 bases: TGTGCCAGCAGCTTTTCAGGGGGCGCTGAGCCCCAGCATTTT.

The rearrangement uses TRBV6-5 and TRBJ2-6, with D perhaps matching TRBD1 (6 bases). Germline V gene data show CDR1 as MNHEY and CDR2 as SVGAGI. Trimming shortened V by 2 bases and J by 0 bases, and 8 bases separated the two germline ends. The CDR3 sequence is 16 residues long. The CDR3 coding sequence is TGTGCCAGCAGTTACGACAGGACCTCTGGGGCCAACGTCCTGACTTTC. Translating gives CASSYDRTSGANVLTF.

The J gene is TRBJ2-7, the V gene TRBV28; D ambiguous. CDR1 is MDHEN and CDR2 is SYDVKM in the germline V gene. Trimming cost V 2 bases and J 3 bases, with 5 bases left between them. The CDR3 length is 12 residues. As DNA, the CDR3 is TGTGCCAGCAGTTTAGGCCGCTACGAGCAGTACTTC. Protein: CASSLGRYEQYF. The entire variable domain, with the rest obtained from reference TRBV28 and TRBJ2-7, is as follows: DVKVTQSSRYLVKRTGEKVFLECVQDMDHENMFWYRQDPGLGLRLIYFSYDVKMKEKGDIPEGYSVSREKKERFSLILESASTNQTSMYLCASSLGRYEQYFGPGTRLTVT.

The rearrangement links TRBV7-9 to TRBJ1-2, with 7 nucleotides matching TRBD1. CDR1 SEHNR and CDR2 FQNEAQ come from the germline V gene (reference sequence). CDR3 length: 18 amino acids. V was pared by 5 bases and J by 0 bases, with 15 bases of the junction left unmatched. The DNA for the CDR3 is TGTGCCAGCAGCCTTACGGACAGGAGATACTTAGCTAACTATGGCTACACCTTC. It codes for CASSLTDRRYLANYGYTF. Complete variable domain (other parts from reference TRBV7-9 and TRBJ1-2): DTGVSQNPRHKITKRGQNVTFRCDPISEHNRLYWYRQTLGQGPEFLTYFQNEAQLEKSRLLSDRFSAERPKGSFSTLEIQRTEQGDSAMYLCASSLTDRRYLANYGYTFGSGTRLTVV.

V and J are TRBV12-5 and TRBJ2-3, with D perhaps TRBD2 (6 bases). This CDR3 comprises 17 residues. Looked up from germline, CDR1 is LGHNT and CDR2 is FRNRAP. Trimming cost V 6 bases and J 2 bases, with 21 bases left between them. As DNA, the CDR3 is TGTGCTAGTGGCGGGGGAATTCAGTCGCGGCTCACAGATACGCAGTATTTT. Its protein is CASGGGIQSRLTDTQYF.

A few counts support this clone. This chain uses TRBV27 with TRBJ1-2; D remains unclear. Looked up from germline, CDR1 is MNHEY and CDR2 is SMNVEV (reference sequence). The CDR3 loop spans 14 amino acids. V lost 4 bases and J 5 bases, leaving 14 bases between the germline ends. Written as DNA, the CDR3 is TGTGCCAGCAGTTCCGGTGGAGGGTGGTATGGCTACACCTTC. Its translation: CASSSGGGWYGYTF.

The chain uses TRBV30 and TRBJ2-7; D gene ambiguous. Germline loops: CDR1 GTSNPN, CDR2 SVGIG (reference sequence). CDR3 length equals 13 residues. V was pared by 2 bases and J by 6 bases, with 14 bases between. The CDR3 sequence: CAWSFPTLGEQYF. The DNA for the CDR3 is TGTGCCTGGAGTTTCCCGACTCTAGGCGAGCAGTACTTC. Supplemented by reference TRBV30 and TRBJ2-7, the full variable domain reads SQTIHQWPATLVQPVGSPLSLECTVEGTSNPNLYWYRQAAGRGLQLLFYSVGIGQISSEVPQNLSASRPQDRQFILSSKKLLLSDSGFYLCAWSFPTLGEQYFGPGTRLTVT.

This chain connects TRBV6-4 to TRBJ2-1; 7 bases line up with TRBD1. The germline gives CDR1 MRHNA, CDR2 SNTAGT. The V and J ends lost 5 bases and 8 bases, in that order; junction bases with no gene match: 6. CDR3 length: 13 residues. The CDR3: CASSKQGSDEQFF. CDR3 in DNA: TGTGCCAGCAGTAAACAGGGGAGCGATGAGCAGTTCTTC.

This clone was detected only a few times. This chain joins TRBV5-6 and TRBJ1-2, with a weak D call TRBD1 (6 bases). Trimming stripped 0 bases from V and 5 bases from J, with 14 bases between. This CDR3 has 15 amino acids. Germline V gene sequence: CDR1 SGHDT, CDR2 YYEEEE. The CDR3 nucleotides read TGTGCCAGCAGCTTGGTGGGGGCAGGCCGGTATGGCTACACCTTC. Translating it yields CASSLVGAGRYGYTF.

This sequence joins TRBV5-1 and TRBJ1-5; D perhaps matches TRBD1 (6 bases). Trimming removed 0 bases from V and 7 bases from J, with 14 bases in between. CDR1 is SGHRS, CDR2 YFSETQ, per germline. The CDR3 covers 15 residues. CDR3 DNA: TGCGCCAGCAGCTTGGAGGGGGGGAAGGGACAGCCCCAGCATTTT. This gives the protein CASSLEGGKGQPQHF.

This clone was detected only once. The chain has TRBV19 and TRBJ2-7, with D unresolved. The V and J ends lost 9 bases and 1 base respectively, with 22 bases between them. CDR1 and CDR2 from the germline V gene are LNHDA and SQIVND (reference sequence). The length of the CDR3 is 16 residues. CDR3 in amino acids: CARPGKPKAASYEQYF. DNA of the CDR3: TGTGCCAGACCGGGCAAACCCAAGGCTGCTTCCTACGAGCAGTACTTC.

The rearrangement joins TRBV5-1 to TRBJ2-7; D call uncertain. CDR1 and CDR2 from the germline V gene are SGHRS and YFSETQ. V lost 0 bases and J 5 bases, leaving 15 bases between the germline ends. The CDR3 sequence is 15 residues long. CDR3 coding DNA: TGCGCCAGCAGCTTGGCTTTGGGTGCGGTAGACGAGCAGTACTTC. Translation: CASSLALGAVDEQYF.

The V gene is TRBV18, the J gene TRBJ1-5; 9 bases are shared with TRBD1. The ends lost 4 bases at V and 5 bases at J; junction bases unmatched: 6. The CDR3 is 15 residues long. Germline CDR1 KGHSH, CDR2 LQKENI. The CDR3 loop reads CASSHRDRVYQPQHF. CDR3 sequence (DNA): TGTGCCAGCTCACACCGGGACAGGGTCTATCAGCCCCAGCATTTT.

This sequence joins TRBV29-1 and TRBJ2-7, with 9 bases aligning to TRBD1. CDR1 and CDR2 from the germline V gene are SQVTM and ANQGSEA. This CDR3 comprises 13 residues. The junction had 6 bases not matched to a gene; V was cut back by 4 bases and J by 5 bases. The CDR3 protein is CSVVRTGADEQYF. The CDR3 nucleotides read TGCAGCGTTGTGAGGACAGGGGCCGACGAGCAGTACTTC.

This clone was seen only once. The genes are TRBV5-6 and TRBJ1-2, with D possibly matching TRBD1 (5 bases). Germline CDR1 is SGHDT and CDR2 is YYEEEE. Trimming pared 1 base from V and 4 bases from J, leaving 8 bases between. This CDR3 comprises 13 residues. CDR3 sequence: CASSLQGPYGYTF. CDR3 DNA sequence: TGTGCCAGCAGCTTGCAGGGACCCTATGGCTACACCTTC.